This T cell receptor (beta chain) is drawn from a study of blood T cell repertoires in COVID-19. Trimming removed 6 bases from V and 6 bases from J, with 20 bases in between. Germline assignment: CDR1 LNHDA and CDR2 SQIVND (reference sequence). The CDR3 is 15 amino acids. The repertoire was sequenced with immunoSEQ multiplex PCR; TCRdb's copy has only in-frame clones and lacks some. Of about 170,000 clones in the sample, approximately 90% were seen once. The sample was peripheral blood. The chain links TRBV19 to TRBJ1-2; D may be TRBD1 (6 bases). The TCR sequence derives from a man between 60 and 75 years old with acute or convalescent COVID-19. CDR3 nucleotide sequence: TGTGCCAGTAGCATTGCTTCCGGGACAACCAATGGCTACACCTTC. Its protein is CASSIASGTTNGYTF.